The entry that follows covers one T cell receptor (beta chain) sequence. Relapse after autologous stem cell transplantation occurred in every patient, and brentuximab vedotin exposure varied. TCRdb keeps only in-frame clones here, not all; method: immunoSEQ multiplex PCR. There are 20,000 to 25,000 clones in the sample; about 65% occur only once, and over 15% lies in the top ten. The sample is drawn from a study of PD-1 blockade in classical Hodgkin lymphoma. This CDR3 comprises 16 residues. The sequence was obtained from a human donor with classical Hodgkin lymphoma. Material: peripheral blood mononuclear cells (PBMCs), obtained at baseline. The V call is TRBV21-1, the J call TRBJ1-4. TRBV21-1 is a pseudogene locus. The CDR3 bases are TGTGCCAGCAGTTGCGCCTTCGCGGGTGCTGGTGAAAAACTGTTTTTT. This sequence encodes CASSCAFAGAGEKLFF.